This T cell receptor (beta chain) was recorded in a study of shared clonotypes between healthy human individuals. Notes on the study in general: Though the depth was large, rarefaction showed that sorted-subset sequencing was incomplete.

A note on this clone: Its antigen remains unidentified.

Profiled with immunoSEQ multiplex PCR; TCRdb holds only in-frame clones, not every one. Among roughly 2,500,000 clones listed, roughly 93% were seen once. This sequence was found in a man aged 18-30 years in good health. Some clones in this sample may be carry-over from other donors' samples. Material for sequencing was naive CD4+ T cells from PBMCs. Subset defined: CD45RA+ positively selected.

The CDR3 is CASSFVQGYEKLFF. CDR3 nucleotide sequence: TGTGCCAGCAGTTTTGTCCAGGGGTACGAAAAACTGTTTTTT. V and J are TRBV28 and TRBJ1-4, with D tentatively TRBD1 (6 bases). The germline V gene encodes CDR1 MDHEN and CDR2 SYDVKM. Deletions cut 3 bases from V and 8 bases from J, with 13 bases between. The CDR3 length is 14 residues. Looking up the rest from reference TRBV28 and TRBJ1-4 gives the full variable domain: DVKVTQSSRYLVKRTGEKVFLECVQDMDHENMFWYRQDPGLGLRLIYFSYDVKMKEKGDIPEGYSVSREKKERFSLILESASTNQTSMYLCASSFVQGYEKLFFGSGTQLSVL.